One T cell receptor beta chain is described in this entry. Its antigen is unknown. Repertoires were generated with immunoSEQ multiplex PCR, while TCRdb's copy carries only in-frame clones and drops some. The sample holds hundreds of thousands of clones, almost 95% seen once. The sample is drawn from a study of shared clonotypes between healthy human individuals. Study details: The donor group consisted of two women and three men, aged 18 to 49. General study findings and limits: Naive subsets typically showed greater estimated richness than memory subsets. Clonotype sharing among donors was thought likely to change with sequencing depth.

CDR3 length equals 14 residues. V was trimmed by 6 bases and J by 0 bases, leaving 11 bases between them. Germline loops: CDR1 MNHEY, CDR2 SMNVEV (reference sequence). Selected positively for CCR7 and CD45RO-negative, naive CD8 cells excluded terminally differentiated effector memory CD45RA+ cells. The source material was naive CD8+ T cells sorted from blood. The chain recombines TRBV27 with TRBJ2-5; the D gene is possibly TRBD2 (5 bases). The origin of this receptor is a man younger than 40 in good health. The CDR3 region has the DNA TGTGCCAGCAGCGAACCGGGGAACCAAGAGACCCAGTACTTC. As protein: CASSEPGNQETQYF.